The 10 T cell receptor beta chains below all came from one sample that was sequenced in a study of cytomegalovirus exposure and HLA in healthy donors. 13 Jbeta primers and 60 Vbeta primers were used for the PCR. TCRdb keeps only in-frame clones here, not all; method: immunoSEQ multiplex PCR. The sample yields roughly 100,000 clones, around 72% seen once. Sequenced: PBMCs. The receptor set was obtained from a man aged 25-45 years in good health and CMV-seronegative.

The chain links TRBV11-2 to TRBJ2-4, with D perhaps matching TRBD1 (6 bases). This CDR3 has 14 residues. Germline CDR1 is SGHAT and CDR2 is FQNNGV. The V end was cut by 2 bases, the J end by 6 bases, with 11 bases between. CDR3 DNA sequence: TGTGCCAGCAGCTTAAGTCCACAGGGAAACATTCAGTACTTC. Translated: CASSLSPQGNIQYF.

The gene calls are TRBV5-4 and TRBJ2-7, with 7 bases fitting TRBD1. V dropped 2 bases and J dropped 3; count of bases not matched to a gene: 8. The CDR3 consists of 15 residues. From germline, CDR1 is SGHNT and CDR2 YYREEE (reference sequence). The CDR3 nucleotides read TGTGCCAGCAGCTTCAGACAGGGTAGAAGCTACGAGCAGTACTTC. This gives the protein CASSFRQGRSYEQYF.

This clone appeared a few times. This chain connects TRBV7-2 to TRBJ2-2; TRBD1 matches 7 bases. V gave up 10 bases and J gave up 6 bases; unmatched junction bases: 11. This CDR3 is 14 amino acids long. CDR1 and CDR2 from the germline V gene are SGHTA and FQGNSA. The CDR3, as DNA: TGTGCCACGGGACAGACGATAAGCGCCGGGGAGCTGTTTTTT. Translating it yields CATGQTISAGELFF.

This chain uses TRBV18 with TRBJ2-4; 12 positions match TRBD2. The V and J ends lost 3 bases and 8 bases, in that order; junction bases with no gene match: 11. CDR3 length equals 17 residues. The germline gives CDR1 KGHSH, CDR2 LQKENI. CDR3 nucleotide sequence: TGTGCCAGCTCACCGGGTGCCGGGACTAGCGGGTTTGACATTCAGTACTTC. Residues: CASSPGAGTSGFDIQYF.

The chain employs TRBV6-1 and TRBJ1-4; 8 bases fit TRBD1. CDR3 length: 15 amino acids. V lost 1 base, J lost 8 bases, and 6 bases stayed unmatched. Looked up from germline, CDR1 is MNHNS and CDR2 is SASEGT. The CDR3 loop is CASSEGTGLSEKLFF. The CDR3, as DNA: TGTGCCAGCAGTGAAGGGACAGGGTTAAGCGAAAAACTGTTTTTT.

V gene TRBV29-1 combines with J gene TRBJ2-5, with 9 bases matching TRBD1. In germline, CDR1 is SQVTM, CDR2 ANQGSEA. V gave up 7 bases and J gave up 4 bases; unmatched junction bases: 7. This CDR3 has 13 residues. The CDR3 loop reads CSGNRGLGETQYF. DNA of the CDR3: TGCAGCGGGAACAGGGGGCTCGGAGAGACCCAGTACTTC.

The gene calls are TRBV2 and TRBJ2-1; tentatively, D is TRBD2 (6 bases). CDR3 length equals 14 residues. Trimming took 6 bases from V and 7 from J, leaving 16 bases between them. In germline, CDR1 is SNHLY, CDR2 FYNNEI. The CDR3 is CASRLSAAGNEQFF. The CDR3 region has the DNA TGTGCCAGCAGGTTGTCGGCGGCGGGGAATGAGCAGTTCTTC.

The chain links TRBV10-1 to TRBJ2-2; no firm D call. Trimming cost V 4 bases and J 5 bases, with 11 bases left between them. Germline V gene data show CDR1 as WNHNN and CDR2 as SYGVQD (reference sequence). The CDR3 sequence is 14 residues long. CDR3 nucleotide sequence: TGCGCCAGCAGTGTCCGTCCGAGAACCGGGGAGCTGTTTTTT. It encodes CASSVRPRTGELFF.

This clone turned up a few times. CDR3 DNA sequence: TGCGCCAGCAGCCAAACCGGGACAGGGAACACTGAAGCTTTCTTT. This sequence encodes CASSQTGTGNTEAFF. The chain links TRBV4-1 to TRBJ1-1, with TRBD1 matching 8 bases. The germline V gene has CDR1 MGHRA and CDR2 YSYEKL. There are 15 residues in the CDR3. The V gene end was trimmed by 2 bases and the J gene end by 1 base; junction bases not matched to a gene: 3.

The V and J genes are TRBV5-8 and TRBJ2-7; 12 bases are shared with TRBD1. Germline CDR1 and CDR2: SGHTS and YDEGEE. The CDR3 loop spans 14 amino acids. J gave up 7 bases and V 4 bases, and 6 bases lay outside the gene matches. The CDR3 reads CASSQGQGAWEQYF. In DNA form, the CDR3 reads TGTGCCAGCAGCCAGGGACAGGGGGCTTGGGAGCAGTACTTC.